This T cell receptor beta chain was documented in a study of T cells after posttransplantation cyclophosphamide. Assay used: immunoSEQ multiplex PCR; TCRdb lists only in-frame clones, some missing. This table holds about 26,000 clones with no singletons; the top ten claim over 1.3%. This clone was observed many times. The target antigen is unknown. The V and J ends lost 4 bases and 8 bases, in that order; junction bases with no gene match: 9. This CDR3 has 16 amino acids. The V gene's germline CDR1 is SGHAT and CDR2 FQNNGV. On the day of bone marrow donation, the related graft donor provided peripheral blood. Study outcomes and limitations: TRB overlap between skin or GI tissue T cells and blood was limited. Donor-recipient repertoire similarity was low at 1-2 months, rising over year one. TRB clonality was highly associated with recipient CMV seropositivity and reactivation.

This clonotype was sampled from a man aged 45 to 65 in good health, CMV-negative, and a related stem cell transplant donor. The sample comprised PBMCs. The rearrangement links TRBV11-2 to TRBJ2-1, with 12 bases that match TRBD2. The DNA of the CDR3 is TGTGCCAGCAGCTCTACTAGCGGGGGGCTCAGGTATGAGCAGTTCTTC. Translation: CASSSTSGGLRYEQFF. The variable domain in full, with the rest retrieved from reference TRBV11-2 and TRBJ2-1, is EAGVAQSPRYKIIEKRQSVAFWCNPISGHATLYWYQQILGQGPKLLIQFQNNGVVDDSQLPKDRFSAERLKGVDSTLKIQPAKLEDSAVYLCASSSTSGGLRYEQFFGPGTRLTVL.